This T cell receptor (beta chain) was recorded in a study of T cell responses to AZD1222 COVID-19 vaccine (dated by TCRdb to 2020 to 2022). In the study overall: AZD1222 recipients given second doses at about 4 weeks or at about 12 weeks were pooled, since spike-specific TCR depth and breadth were not found to differ between the two schedules. TCR sequencing was performed for roughly 250 trial participants, of whom 200 to 220 were given two doses of AZD1222 and some 26 were given two doses of MenACWY control vaccine. Trial participants were enrolled by age into 18-55, 56-69 and 70-plus year subgroups, with 148, 28 and 57 TCR-sequenced participants respectively.

The CDR3 regions of human TCRbeta chains were subjected to immunosequencing. Per the original workflow: Repertoire TCRs were checked for matches against a reference library of SARS-CoV-2-specific TCRs that had been generated using the MIRA antigen-specificity platform. Breadth was defined as the fraction of unique TCRs that were SARS-CoV-2-associated, and depth was defined as the fraction of total T cells that were SARS-CoV-2-associated. Each spike-specific TCR was assigned to its reactive spike region and to a CD4 or CD8 class using the MIRA data. Log10-transformed breadth and depth values were compared by one-way ANOVA with Sidak's multiple comparisons tests. Sourced from immuneACCESS, this table was stored by TCRdb with only in-frame sequences that have V and J called. A share of the clones is absent; for the studies checked, an unresolved V gene accounts for under half, and the remainder has no known explanation. V and J calls and clone size are copied from that table; D and trimming were computed from the DNA. The sample yields over 120,000 clones; about 92% were counted once. Approximately 2% of the sample is held by the ten biggest clonotypes.

Taken from the germline V gene, the CDR1 and CDR2 loops are KGHSH and LQKENI. Inclusive of the bounding cysteine and phenylalanine, the CDR3 is 14 residues long. The sequence is cut down to CDR3 DNA, 42 bases in frame from base 1. V was cut back by 3 bases and J by 1 base, leaving a gap of 6 bases between them. With respect to this clone: The clone's antigen remains unknown. The input lacks base qualities; no much larger clone sits a single base away.

The sample's time point label is to be understood as: baseline before first vaccination. Samples from vaccinated people were obtained from the UK trials COV001 and COV002, which included a single-blind randomized controlled phase 2/3 trial of AZD1222 (ChAdOx1 nCoV-19) in healthy adults. For TCRbeta chain sequencing, PBMC samples were collected from trial participants at day 0 and at day 28 after the second dose. On the study overall, not on this receptor specifically: Vaccine-associated CD4 TCRs spanned the whole spike protein, with dominant responses in regions 160-218 and 743-854. In the small 56-69-year group, the increase in depth fell short of significance, most likely because of low power. Reportedly, almost half of the unique spike-specific TCRs recognized epitopes lying outside the regions that are mutated in the B.1.351 and B.1.1.7 variants. Only 5 to 7 AZD1222 recipients were SARS-CoV-2 seropositive at baseline, limiting conclusions about previously exposed vaccinees. Because no day 14 peak-response samples were available, the repertoires could be characterized only after the peak T cell response. Participants were mostly white British, with more females than males. The authors suggested clonal diversity may have been underestimated. After two AZD1222 doses, both the breadth and the depth of spike-specific TCRs were significantly higher than at day 0 and than in MenACWY recipients.

The source material was peripheral blood, sampled on day 0 of AZD1222 vaccination. This receptor was obtained from an adult in good health. The rearrangement combines TRBV18 with TRBJ2-2, with no confidently assigned D gene. The CDR3 protein is CASSPGQNTGELFF. The bases read TGTGCCAGCTCACCCGGGCAGAACACCGGGGAGCTGTTTTTT.